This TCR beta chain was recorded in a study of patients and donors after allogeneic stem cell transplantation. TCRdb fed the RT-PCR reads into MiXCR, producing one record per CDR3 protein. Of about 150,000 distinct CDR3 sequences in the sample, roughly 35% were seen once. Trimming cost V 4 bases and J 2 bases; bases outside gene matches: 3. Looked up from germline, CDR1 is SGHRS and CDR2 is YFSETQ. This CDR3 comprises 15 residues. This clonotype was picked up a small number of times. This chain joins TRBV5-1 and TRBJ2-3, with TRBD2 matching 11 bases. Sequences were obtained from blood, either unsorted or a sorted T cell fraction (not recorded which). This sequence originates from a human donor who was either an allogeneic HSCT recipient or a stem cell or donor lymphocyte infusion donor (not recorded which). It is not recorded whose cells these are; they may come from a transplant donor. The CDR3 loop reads CASSLGLADTDTQYF. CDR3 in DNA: TGCGCCAGCAGCCTGGGACTAGCGGACACAGATACGCAGTATTTT. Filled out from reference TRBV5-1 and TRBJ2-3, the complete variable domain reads KAGVTQTPRYLIKTRGQQVTLSCSPISGHRSVSWYQQTPGQGLQFLFEYFSETQRNKGNFPGRFSGRQFSNSRSEMNVSTLELGDSALYLCASSLGLADTDTQYFGPGTRLTVL.